Listed here are 26 T cell receptor beta chains from one sample, sequenced in a study of early T cells in non-severe SARS-CoV-2 infection. TCRdb ran MiXCR on the 5' RACE reads and lists one entry per CDR3 protein. The table lists roughly 64,000 distinct CDR3 sequences, approximately 9.2% of them singletons, with over 10% in the top ten. This specimen was whole blood, taken at baseline. Receptors were obtained from an adult who was a healthcare worker with PCR-confirmed SARS-CoV-2 infection or an uninfected control (not recorded which).

This chain joins TRBV12-3 or TRBV12-4 and TRBJ2-1, with 10 bases identical to TRBD2. The CDR3 covers 16 residues. V lost 5 bases to trimming and J lost 4 bases; unmatched junction nucleotides: 8. In DNA form, the CDR3 reads TGTGCCAGCAGTCCACCCGGACTAGCGGCTTACAATGAGCAGTTCTTC. Translation gives CASSPPGLAAYNEQFF.

At least ten counts were recorded for this clonotype. The V and J genes are TRBV7-2 and TRBJ2-1, with TRBD1 matching over 9 bases. Trimming cost V 4 bases and J 6 bases; bases outside gene matches: 7. Germline-derived CDR1 and CDR2 are SGHTA and FQGNSA. The CDR3 loop spans 15 amino acids. CDR3 loop: CASSSGTGTFNEQFF. CDR3 nucleotides: TGTGCCAGCAGCTCTGGGACAGGGACATTCAATGAGCAGTTCTTC.

This clonotype came up a few times. The chain links TRBV20-1 to TRBJ1-4, with D unresolved. The V end was cut by 1 base, the J end by 8 bases, with 8 bases between. The CDR3 covers 12 residues. The germline V gene has CDR1 DFQATT and CDR2 SNEGSKA (reference sequence). The DNA of the CDR3 is TGCAGTGCTAGAGTTCGCGGCGAAAAACTGTTTTTT. Amino acids: CSARVRGEKLFF.

The V gene is TRBV11-3, the J gene TRBJ2-6, with 7 bases identical to TRBD1. The junction had 9 bases not matched to a gene; V was cut back by 5 bases and J by 2 bases. CDR1 and CDR2 from the germline V gene are SGHNT and YENEEA. CDR3 length: 17 residues. Written as DNA, the CDR3 is TGTGCCAGCAGCCCCCGGGACAGTATAGCTGGGGCCAACGTCCTGACTTTC. It is translated as CASSPRDSIAGANVLTF. The full variable domain, rest sourced from reference TRBV11-3 and TRBJ2-6, is EAGVVQSPRYKIIEKKQPVAFWCNPISGHNTLYWYLQNLGQGPELLIRYENEEAVDDSQLPKDRFSAERLKGVDSTLKIQPAELGDSAVYLCASSPRDSIAGANVLTFGAGSRLTVL.

This chain connects TRBV6-2 or TRBV6-3 to TRBJ2-2; D is uncertain. V was cut by 2 bases and J by 2 bases, with 18 bases left in between. This CDR3 contains 18 residues. CDR1 MNHEY and CDR2 SVGEGT come from the germline V gene. The DNA for the CDR3 is TGTGCCAGCAGTTACCGCCGGATGGGATCCTTAAACACCGGGGAGCTGTTTTTT. Its translation is CASSYRRMGSLNTGELFF.

This clonotype showed up many times. The gene calls are TRBV20-1 and TRBJ1-1; no clear D. Germline-derived CDR1 and CDR2 are DFQATT and SNEGSKA (reference sequence). The germline V and J ends were trimmed by 0 bases and 3 bases, with 11 bases remaining between them. The CDR3 has 14 residues. CDR3 amino acids: CSARDLGGHTEAFF. The CDR3 DNA is TGCAGTGCTAGAGATTTGGGAGGGCACACTGAAGCTTTCTTT.

This clonotype was observed at least ten times. The genes are TRBV5-1 and TRBJ2-2; possibly TRBD1 or TRBD2 for D (5 bases each). CDR3 length equals 16 residues. The V end was cut by 0 bases, the J end by 6 bases, with 15 bases between. Germline V lookup: CDR1 SGHRS, CDR2 YFSETQ. The CDR3 nucleotides are TGCGCCAGCAGCTTGGGCAGGTCGGGGCATCCCGGGGAGCTGTTTTTT. Translating it yields CASSLGRSGHPGELFF.

The chain joins TRBV4-3 to TRBJ2-1; D is uncertain. The V end lost 4 bases, the J end lost 7 bases, and 11 bases lay between the germline ends. Germline V lookup: CDR1 LGHNA, CDR2 YSLEER. The CDR3 runs 13 residues. For the CDR3, the DNA is TGCGCCAGCAGCCTATCCAGACGGAATGAGCAGTTCTTC. As protein: CASSLSRRNEQFF.

This chain links TRBV7-6 with TRBJ1-6; the D gene is possibly TRBD1 (5 bases). The CDR3 extends over 17 amino acids. V lost 0 bases to trimming and J lost 5 bases, with 14 bases between them. Germline CDR1 reads SGHVS; CDR2 reads FNYEAQ. The CDR3 DNA reads as TGTGCCAGCAGCTTAGCTCCGCAGGGAGTAGATAATTCACCCCTCCACTTT. This gives the protein CASSLAPQGVDNSPLHF. Looking up the rest from reference TRBV7-6 and TRBJ1-6 gives the full variable domain: GAGVSQSPRYKVTKRGQDVALRCDPISGHVSLYWYRQALGQGPEFLTYFNYEAQQDKSGLPNDRFSAERPEGSISTLTIQRTEQRDSAMYRCASSLAPQGVDNSPLHFGNGTRLTVT.

This clonotype was recorded many times. This sequence joins TRBV12-3 or TRBV12-4 and TRBJ2-5; 8 nucleotides align to TRBD2. The V and J ends lost 5 bases and 1 base, in that order; junction bases with no gene match: 18. This CDR3 is built from 19 residues. CDR3 residues: CASSRITGVPGGGQETQYF. In DNA form, the CDR3 reads TGTGCCAGCAGTCGAATAACTGGTGTACCGGGAGGGGGCCAAGAGACCCAGTACTTC.

This clonotype was recorded many times. This rearrangement joins TRBV7-2 to TRBJ2-4; TRBD1 matches 7 bases. CDR3 length equals 19 residues. Per the germline V gene, CDR1 is SGHTA and CDR2 is FQGNSA. V lost 0 bases to trimming and J lost 0 bases; unmatched junction nucleotides: 11. The CDR3 region is CASSLAGDSSQLAKNIQYF. In DNA form, the CDR3 reads TGTGCCAGCAGCTTAGCGGGGGACAGTTCCCAACTAGCCAAAAACATTCAGTACTTC.

This clonotype was detected only a few times. The rearrangement joins TRBV9 to TRBJ2-1; the D is unclear. This CDR3 spans 13 amino acids. Germline values: CDR1 SGDLS, CDR2 YYNGEE. V shed 0 bases and J shed 7 bases, with 8 bases lying between them. CDR3: CASSVAPENEQFF. CDR3 DNA sequence: TGTGCCAGCAGCGTAGCCCCCGAGAATGAGCAGTTCTTC.

A few counts support this clonotype. The genes are TRBV10-3 and TRBJ1-2; 10 nucleotides match TRBD1. The CDR3 sequence is 14 residues long. Per germline, CDR1 ENHRY and CDR2 SYGVKD. V gave up 4 bases and J gave up 5 bases; unmatched junction bases: 4. CDR3 bases: TGTGCCATCAGTGGGGGACAGGGGTCTTATGGCTACACCTTC. Translation: CAISGGQGSYGYTF.

The sample holds many counts of this clonotype. CDR3 coding DNA: TGTGCCAGCGGACAAAGGTCCCAAGAGACCCAGTACTTC. Translation: CASGQRSQETQYF. The V and J genes are TRBV27 and TRBJ2-5; tentatively, D is TRBD1 (5 bases). CDR1 and CDR2 (germline): MNHEY, SMNVEV (reference sequence). V shed 8 bases and J shed 1 base, with 11 bases lying between them. The CDR3 totals 13 residues.

In its sample, this clonotype was seen many times. The chain uses TRBV18 and TRBJ2-5; D is uncertain. The CDR3 contains 14 residues. CDR1 is KGHSH, CDR2 LQKENI, per germline. V was cut by 5 bases and J by 1 base, with 11 bases left in between. The DNA of the CDR3 is TGTGCCAGCTCATCCATCATAGGCCAAGAGACCCAGTACTTC. Residues: CASSSIIGQETQYF. Based on the CDR3 plus reference TRBV18 and TRBJ2-5, the full variable domain is NAGVMQNPRHLVRRRGQEARLRCSPMKGHSHVYWYRQLPEEGLKFMVYLQKENIIDESGMPKERFSAEFPKEGPSILRIQQVVRGDSAAYFCASSSIIGQETQYFGPGTRLLVL.

This clonotype was observed a handful of times. CDR3 amino acids: CASSASLAGAYEQYF. The CDR3 nucleotides read TGTGCCAGCAGCGCCTCGCTAGCGGGAGCCTACGAGCAGTACTTC. This rearrangement joins TRBV7-9 to TRBJ2-7, with 10 bases identical to TRBD2. This CDR3 has 15 residues. The junction had 6 bases not matched to a gene; V was cut back by 5 bases and J by 2 bases. Per germline, CDR1 SEHNR and CDR2 FQNEAQ (reference sequence).

This clonotype was picked up many times. The chain recombines TRBV28 with TRBJ2-6; D remains ambiguous. The V end lost 2 bases, the J end lost 4 bases, and 15 bases lay between the germline ends. The CDR3 consists of 17 residues. Germline V CDR1 and CDR2: MDHEN, SYDVKM. The CDR3 here is CASSLLQYLGGANVLTF. CDR3 nucleotide sequence: TGTGCCAGCAGTTTACTCCAGTACCTAGGAGGGGCCAACGTCCTGACTTTC.

The sample holds a few counts of this clonotype. The rearrangement uses TRBV20-1 and TRBJ1-5, with D possibly matching TRBD1 (5 bases). This CDR3 spans 13 amino acids. V lost 1 base and J lost 4, with 8 bases in between. CDR1 DFQATT and CDR2 SNEGSKA come from the germline V gene (reference sequence). DNA of the CDR3: TGCAGTGCTAGAGGACAGATTAATCAGCCCCAGCATTTT. Its protein product is CSARGQINQPQHF.

This clonotype was recorded many times. V gene TRBV5-1 combines with J gene TRBJ2-5; D may be TRBD2 (5 bases). This CDR3 spans 14 amino acids. V lost 3 bases and J lost 2, with 11 bases in between. Germline loops: CDR1 SGHRS, CDR2 YFSETQ. The CDR3 coding sequence is TGCGCCAGCAGCTCGGGCGGGTCTCAAGAGACCCAGTACTTC. Its protein product is CASSSGGSQETQYF.

This clonotype has a count of ten or more. The chain is built from TRBV11-2 and TRBJ2-2; perhaps TRBD1 as D (5 bases). The CDR3 is made up of 15 amino acids. CDR1 is SGHAT and CDR2 is FQNNGV in the germline V gene. With 5 bases removed from V and 5 bases from J, the gap between germline ends came to 15 bases. DNA for the CDR3: TGTGCCAGCAGCCCAGGGCCAGAGGAAACCGGGGAGCTGTTTTTT. Its translation is CASSPGPEETGELFF.

The chain joins TRBV20-1 to TRBJ2-4; D may be TRBD2 (7 bases). CDR1 and CDR2 (germline): DFQATT, SNEGSKA (reference sequence). With 2 bases removed from V and 5 bases from J, the gap between germline ends came to 19 bases. The CDR3 is 16 amino acids. In DNA form, the CDR3 reads TGCAGTGCTAGATACTGGGGGGGCATACTCCAAAACATTCAGTACTTC. This encodes CSARYWGGILQNIQYF.

The chain has TRBV10-3 and TRBJ2-1; 11 nucleotides align to TRBD2. V lost 6 bases to trimming and J lost 8 bases; unmatched junction nucleotides: 6. Germline CDR1 is ENHRY and CDR2 is SYGVKD. The CDR3 runs to 14 residues. The CDR3 sequence: CAISTSGSSDEQFF. The DNA of the CDR3 is TGTGCCATCAGCACTAGCGGGAGCTCTGATGAGCAGTTCTTC.

V gene TRBV19 combines with J gene TRBJ2-1; no firm D call. The CDR3 totals 14 residues. Germline V gene sequence: CDR1 LNHDA, CDR2 SQIVND (reference sequence). Trimming shortened V by 0 bases and J by 10 bases, and 13 bases separated the two germline ends. CDR3 nucleotide sequence: TGTGCCAGTAGTATAGATCACCAGTCAGCGGAGCAGTTCTTC. It is translated as CASSIDHQSAEQFF. Combining the CDR3 with reference TRBV19 and TRBJ2-1 gives the whole variable domain DGGITQSPKYLFRKEGQNVTLSCEQNLNHDAMYWYRQDPGQGLRLIYYSQIVNDFQKGDIAEGYSVSREKKESFPLTVTSAQKNPTAFYLCASSIDHQSAEQFFGPGTRLTVL.

The chain is built from TRBV29-1 and TRBJ1-5; D may be TRBD1 (6 bases). The CDR3 loop spans 12 amino acids. Germline CDR1 is SQVTM and CDR2 is ANQGSEA. The germline V and J ends were trimmed by 6 bases and 6 bases, with 12 bases remaining between them. The CDR3 sequence: CSVHRVSQPQHF. The CDR3 DNA follows: TGCAGCGTCCACAGGGTGAGTCAGCCCCAGCATTTT.

V usage is TRBV7-8 and J usage is TRBJ2-2, with TRBD1 matching 12 bases. V gave up 5 bases and J gave up 7 bases; unmatched junction bases: 5. This CDR3 comprises 15 residues. Germline V gene data show CDR1 as SGHVS and CDR2 as FQNEAQ. This CDR3 is CASSVGTGGIGELFF. DNA of the CDR3: TGTGCCAGCAGCGTAGGGACAGGGGGCATCGGGGAGCTGTTTTTT.

This chain's CDR3 is CATSDSSTPQHF. Written as DNA, the CDR3 is TGTGCCACCAGTGATTCCTCGACGCCCCAGCATTTT. The chain links TRBV24-1 to TRBJ1-5; unclear D gene. The CDR3 totals 12 residues. The germline V gene encodes CDR1 KGHDR and CDR2 SFDVKD. Trimming left V 2 bases short and J 9 bases short, with 7 bases between.